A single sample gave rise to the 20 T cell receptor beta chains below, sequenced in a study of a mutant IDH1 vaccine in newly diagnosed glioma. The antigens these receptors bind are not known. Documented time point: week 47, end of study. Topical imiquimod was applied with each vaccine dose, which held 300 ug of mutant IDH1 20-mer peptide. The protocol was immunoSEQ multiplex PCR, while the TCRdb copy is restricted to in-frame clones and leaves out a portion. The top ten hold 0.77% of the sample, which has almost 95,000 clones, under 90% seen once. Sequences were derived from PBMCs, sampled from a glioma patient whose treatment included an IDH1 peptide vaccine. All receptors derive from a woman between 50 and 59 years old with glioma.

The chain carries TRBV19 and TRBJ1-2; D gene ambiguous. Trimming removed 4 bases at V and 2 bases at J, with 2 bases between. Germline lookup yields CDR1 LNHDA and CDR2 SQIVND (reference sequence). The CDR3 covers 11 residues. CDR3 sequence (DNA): TGTGCCAGTAGTAACAACTATGGCTACACCTTC. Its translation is CASSNNYGYTF.

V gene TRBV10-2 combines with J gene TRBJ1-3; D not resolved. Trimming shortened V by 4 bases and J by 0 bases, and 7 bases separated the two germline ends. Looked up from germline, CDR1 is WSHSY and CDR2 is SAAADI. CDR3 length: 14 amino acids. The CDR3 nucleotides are TGCGCCAGCAGTGGATTATTCTCTGGAAACACCATATATTTT. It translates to CASSGLFSGNTIYF.

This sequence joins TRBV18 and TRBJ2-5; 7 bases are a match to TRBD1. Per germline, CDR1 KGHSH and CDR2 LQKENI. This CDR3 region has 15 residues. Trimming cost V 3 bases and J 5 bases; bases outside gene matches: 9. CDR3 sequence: CASSPQTGLRETQYF. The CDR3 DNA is TGTGCCAGCTCACCGCAGACAGGGCTCCGGGAGACCCAGTACTTC. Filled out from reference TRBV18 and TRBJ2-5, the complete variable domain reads NAGVMQNPRHLVRRRGQEARLRCSPMKGHSHVYWYRQLPEEGLKFMVYLQKENIIDESGMPKERFSAEFPKEGPSILRIQQVVRGDSAAYFCASSPQTGLRETQYFGPGTRLLVL.

The CDR3 sequence is CASSLREASNEQFF. The CDR3 DNA reads as TGTGCCAGCAGCCTCAGGGAGGCCTCCAATGAGCAGTTCTTC. The gene calls are TRBV7-6 and TRBJ2-1; possible D gene TRBD2, 6 bases. The CDR3 is made up of 14 amino acids. The germline gives CDR1 SGHVS, CDR2 FNYEAQ. The V end was cut by 5 bases, the J end by 6 bases, with 14 bases between.

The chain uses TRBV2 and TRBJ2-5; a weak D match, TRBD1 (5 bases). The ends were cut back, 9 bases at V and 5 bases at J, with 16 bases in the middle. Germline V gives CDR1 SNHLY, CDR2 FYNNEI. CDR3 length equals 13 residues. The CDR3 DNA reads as TGTGCCAGAGGGGCGGTGGGGCAGGAGACCCAGTACTTC. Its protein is CARGAVGQETQYF.

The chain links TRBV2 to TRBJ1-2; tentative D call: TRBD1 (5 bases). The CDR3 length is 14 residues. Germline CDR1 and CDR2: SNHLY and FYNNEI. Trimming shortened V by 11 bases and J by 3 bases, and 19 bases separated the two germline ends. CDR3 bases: TGTGCCCGCGAAGGGTTAAGGGGCTACTATGGCTACACCTTC. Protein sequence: CAREGLRGYYGYTF. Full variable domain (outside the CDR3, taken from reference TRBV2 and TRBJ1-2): EPEVTQTPSHQVTQMGQEVILRCVPISNHLYFYWYRQILGQKVEFLVSFYNNEISEKSEIFDDQFSVERPDGSNFTLKIRSTKLEDSAMYFCAREGLRGYYGYTFGSGTRLTVV.

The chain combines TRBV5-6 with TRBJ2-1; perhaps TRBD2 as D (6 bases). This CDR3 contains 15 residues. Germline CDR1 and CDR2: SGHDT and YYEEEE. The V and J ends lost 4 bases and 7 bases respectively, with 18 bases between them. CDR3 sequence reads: CASSRPAGMFNEQFF. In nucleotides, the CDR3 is TGTGCCAGCAGCCGGCCGGCGGGGATGTTTAATGAGCAGTTCTTC.

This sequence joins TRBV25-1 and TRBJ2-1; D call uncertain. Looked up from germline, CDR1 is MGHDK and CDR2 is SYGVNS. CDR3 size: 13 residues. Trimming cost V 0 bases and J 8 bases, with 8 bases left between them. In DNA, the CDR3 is TGTGCCAGCAGTGAATATAGGAAGCATGAGCAGTTCTTC. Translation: CASSEYRKHEQFF.

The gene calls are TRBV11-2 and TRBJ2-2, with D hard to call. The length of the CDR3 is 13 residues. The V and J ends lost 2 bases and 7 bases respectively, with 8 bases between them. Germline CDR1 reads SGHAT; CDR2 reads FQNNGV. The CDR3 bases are TGTGCCAGCAGCTTAAATGGTTTCGGGGAGCTGTTTTTT. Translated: CASSLNGFGELFF. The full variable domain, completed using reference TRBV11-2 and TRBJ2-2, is EAGVAQSPRYKIIEKRQSVAFWCNPISGHATLYWYQQILGQGPKLLIQFQNNGVVDDSQLPKDRFSAERLKGVDSTLKIQPAKLEDSAVYLCASSLNGFGELFFGEGSRLTVL.

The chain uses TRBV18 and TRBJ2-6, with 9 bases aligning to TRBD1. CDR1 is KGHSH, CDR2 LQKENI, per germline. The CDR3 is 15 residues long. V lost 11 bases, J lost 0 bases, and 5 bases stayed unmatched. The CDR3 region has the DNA TGTGCCGTATCGGGACAGGGCTCTGGGGCCAACGTCCTGACTTTC. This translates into CAVSGQGSGANVLTF.

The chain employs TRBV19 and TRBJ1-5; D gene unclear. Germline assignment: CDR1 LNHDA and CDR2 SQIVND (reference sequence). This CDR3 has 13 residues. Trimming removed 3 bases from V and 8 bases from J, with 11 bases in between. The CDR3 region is CASSIYAGKPQHF. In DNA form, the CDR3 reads TGTGCCAGTAGTATTTACGCCGGGAAGCCCCAGCATTTT.

This CDR3 is CASGQGEYGYTF. CDR3 coding DNA: TGTGCCAGCGGACAGGGGGAATATGGCTACACCTTC. The gene calls are TRBV10-3 and TRBJ1-2; the match to TRBD1 covers 10 bases. CDR3 length: 12 residues. The junction had 4 bases not matched to a gene; V was cut back by 10 bases and J by 5 bases. CDR1 and CDR2 (germline): ENHRY, SYGVKD.

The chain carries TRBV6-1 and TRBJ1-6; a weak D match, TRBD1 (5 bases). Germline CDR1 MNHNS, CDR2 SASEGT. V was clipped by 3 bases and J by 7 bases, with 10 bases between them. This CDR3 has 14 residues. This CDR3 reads CASSEMAGNSPLHF. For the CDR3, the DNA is TGTGCCAGCAGTGAGATGGCAGGGAATTCACCCCTCCACTTT.

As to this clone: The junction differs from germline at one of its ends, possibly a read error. CDR3 bases: TGTGCCAGCAGCTATTGGGGAAACACCATGTATTTT. It translates to CASSYWGNTMYF. The rearrangement uses TRBV28 and TRBJ1-3; D ambiguous. Germline V gene data show CDR1 as MDHEN and CDR2 as SYDVKM. The CDR3 spans 12 residues.

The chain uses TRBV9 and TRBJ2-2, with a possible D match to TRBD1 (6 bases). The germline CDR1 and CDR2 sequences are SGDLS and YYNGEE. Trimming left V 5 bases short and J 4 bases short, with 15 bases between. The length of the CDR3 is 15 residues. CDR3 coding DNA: TGTGCCAGCAGAACGGGACACACAGGCACCGGGGAGCTGTTTTTT. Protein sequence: CASRTGHTGTGELFF.

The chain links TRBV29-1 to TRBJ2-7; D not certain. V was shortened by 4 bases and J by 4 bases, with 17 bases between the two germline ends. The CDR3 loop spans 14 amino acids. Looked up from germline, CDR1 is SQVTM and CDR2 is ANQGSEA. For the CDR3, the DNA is TGCAGCGTTGCCCCTTTGGGCACGTTTTACGAGCAGTACTTC. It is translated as CSVAPLGTFYEQYF.

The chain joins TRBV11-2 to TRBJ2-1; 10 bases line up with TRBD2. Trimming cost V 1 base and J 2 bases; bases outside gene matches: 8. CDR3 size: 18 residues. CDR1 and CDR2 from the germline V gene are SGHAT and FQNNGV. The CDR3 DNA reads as TGTGCCAGCAGCTTAGGGGCTAGCGGGAGTAGCCCCTACAATGAGCAGTTCTTC. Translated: CASSLGASGSSPYNEQFF. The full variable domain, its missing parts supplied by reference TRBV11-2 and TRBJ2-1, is EAGVAQSPRYKIIEKRQSVAFWCNPISGHATLYWYQQILGQGPKLLIQFQNNGVVDDSQLPKDRFSAERLKGVDSTLKIQPAKLEDSAVYLCASSLGASGSSPYNEQFFGPGTRLTVL.

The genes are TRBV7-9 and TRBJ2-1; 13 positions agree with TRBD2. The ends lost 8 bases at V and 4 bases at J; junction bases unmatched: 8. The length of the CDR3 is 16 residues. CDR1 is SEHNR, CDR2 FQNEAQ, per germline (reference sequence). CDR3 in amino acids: CASALAGGPLYNEQFF. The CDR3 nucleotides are TGTGCCAGCGCACTAGCGGGAGGGCCTTTATACAATGAGCAGTTCTTC.

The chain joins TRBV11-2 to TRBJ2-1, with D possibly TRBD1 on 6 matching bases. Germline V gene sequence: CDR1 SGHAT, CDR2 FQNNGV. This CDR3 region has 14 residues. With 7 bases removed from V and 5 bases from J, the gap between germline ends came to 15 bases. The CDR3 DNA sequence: TGTGCCAGCACGAACGAGGGGGTAGACAATGAGCAGTTCTTC. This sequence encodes CASTNEGVDNEQFF.

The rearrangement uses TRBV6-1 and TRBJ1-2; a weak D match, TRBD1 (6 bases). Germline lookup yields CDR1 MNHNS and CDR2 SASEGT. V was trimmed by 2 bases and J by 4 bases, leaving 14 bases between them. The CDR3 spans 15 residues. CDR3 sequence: CASSELGGAGYGYTF. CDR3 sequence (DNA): TGTGCCAGCAGTGAACTTGGGGGCGCGGGCTATGGCTACACCTTC.